The clone carrying this T cell receptor beta chain showed up just once. The same CDR3 can be traced to other DNA sequences in this sample. The sample originates from a study of blood T cell repertoires in COVID-19. Trimming shortened V by 2 bases and J by 4 bases, and 8 bases separated the two germline ends. The CDR3 sequence is 13 residues long. TCRdb's copy holds only in-frame clones and misses some; the assay was immunoSEQ multiplex PCR. The sample has some 320,000 clones, about 82% seen once. This TCR was recovered from a human donor in a cohort sampled during active COVID-19. The specimen was peripheral blood. The rearrangement uses TRBV12-3 or TRBV12-4 and TRBJ1-1; a weak D match, TRBD1 (5 bases). CDR3 coding DNA: TGTGCCAGCAGTTTAATGGGGGGCACTGAAGCTTTCTTT. Translation gives CASSLMGGTEAFF.